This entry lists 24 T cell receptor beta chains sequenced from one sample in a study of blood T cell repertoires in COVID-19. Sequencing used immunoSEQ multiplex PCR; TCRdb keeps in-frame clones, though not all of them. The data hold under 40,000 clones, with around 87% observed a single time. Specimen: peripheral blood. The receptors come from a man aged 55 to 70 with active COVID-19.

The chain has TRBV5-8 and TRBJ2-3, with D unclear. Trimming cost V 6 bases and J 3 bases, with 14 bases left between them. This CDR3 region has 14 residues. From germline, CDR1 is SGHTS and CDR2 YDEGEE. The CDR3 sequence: CASNPVLQTDTQYF. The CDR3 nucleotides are TGTGCCAGCAACCCAGTCCTGCAGACAGATACGCAGTATTTT.

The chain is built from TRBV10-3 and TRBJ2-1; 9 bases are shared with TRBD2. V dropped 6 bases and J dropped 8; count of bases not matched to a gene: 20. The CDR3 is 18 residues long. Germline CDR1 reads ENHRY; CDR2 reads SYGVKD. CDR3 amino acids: CAIRGGPGGGRAVDEQFF. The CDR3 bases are TGTGCCATCAGGGGGGGCCCTGGTGGCGGGAGGGCCGTGGATGAGCAGTTCTTC.

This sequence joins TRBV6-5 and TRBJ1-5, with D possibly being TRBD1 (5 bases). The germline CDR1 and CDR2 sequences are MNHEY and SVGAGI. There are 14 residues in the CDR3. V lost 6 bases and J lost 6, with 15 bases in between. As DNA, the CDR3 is TGTGCCAGCAGGAACCGGGGGGAGGGTCAGCCCCAGCATTTT. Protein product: CASRNRGEGQPQHF.

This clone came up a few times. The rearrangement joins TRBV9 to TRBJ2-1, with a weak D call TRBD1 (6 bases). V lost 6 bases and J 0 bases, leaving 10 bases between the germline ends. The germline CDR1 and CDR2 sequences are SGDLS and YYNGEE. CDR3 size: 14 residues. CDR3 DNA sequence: TGTGCCAGCAATAGGGACACCTCCTACAATGAGCAGTTCTTC. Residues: CASNRDTSYNEQFF.

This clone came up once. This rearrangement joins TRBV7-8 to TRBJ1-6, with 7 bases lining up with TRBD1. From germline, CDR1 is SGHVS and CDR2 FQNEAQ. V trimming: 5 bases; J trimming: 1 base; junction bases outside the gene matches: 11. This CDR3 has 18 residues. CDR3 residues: CASSPSGRGSSYNSPLHF. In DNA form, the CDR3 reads TGTGCCAGCAGCCCCTCAGGCAGGGGGTCGTCCTATAATTCACCCCTCCACTTT.

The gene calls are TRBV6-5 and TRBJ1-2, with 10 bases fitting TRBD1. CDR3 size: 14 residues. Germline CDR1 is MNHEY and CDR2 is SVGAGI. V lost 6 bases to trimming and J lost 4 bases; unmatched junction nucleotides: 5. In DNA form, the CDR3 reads TGTGCCAGCAGGGGACAGGGGCGAAGCTATGGCTACACCTTC. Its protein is CASRGQGRSYGYTF.

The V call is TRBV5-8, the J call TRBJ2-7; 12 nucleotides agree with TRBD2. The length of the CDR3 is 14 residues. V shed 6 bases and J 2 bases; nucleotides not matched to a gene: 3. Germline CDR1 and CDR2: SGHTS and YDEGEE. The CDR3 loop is CASNRLAGAYEQYF. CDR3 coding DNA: TGTGCCAGCAACCGACTAGCGGGGGCCTACGAGCAGTACTTC.

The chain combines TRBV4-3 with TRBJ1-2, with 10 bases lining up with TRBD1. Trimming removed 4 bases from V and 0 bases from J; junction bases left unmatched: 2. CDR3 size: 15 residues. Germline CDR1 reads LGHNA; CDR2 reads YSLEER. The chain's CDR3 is CASSPGTGANYGYTF. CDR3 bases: TGCGCCAGCAGCCCTGGGACAGGGGCTAACTATGGCTACACCTTC.

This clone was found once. CDR3 residues: CASSPVGEGQPQHF. CDR3 DNA sequence: TGCGCCAGCAGCCCGGTCGGGGAGGGACAGCCCCAGCATTTT. The chain combines TRBV5-1 with TRBJ1-5; D is unclear. The CDR3 is made up of 14 amino acids. With 4 bases removed from V and 7 bases from J, the gap between germline ends came to 15 bases. Germline V gene lookup returns CDR1 SGHRS and CDR2 YFSETQ.

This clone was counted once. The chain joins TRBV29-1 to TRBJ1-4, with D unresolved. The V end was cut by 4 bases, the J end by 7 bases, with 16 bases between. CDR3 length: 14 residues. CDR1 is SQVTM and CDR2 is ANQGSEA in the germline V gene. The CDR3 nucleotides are TGCAGCGTTGCCCTTACCAACCGAGGTGAAAAACTGTTTTTT. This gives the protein CSVALTNRGEKLFF.

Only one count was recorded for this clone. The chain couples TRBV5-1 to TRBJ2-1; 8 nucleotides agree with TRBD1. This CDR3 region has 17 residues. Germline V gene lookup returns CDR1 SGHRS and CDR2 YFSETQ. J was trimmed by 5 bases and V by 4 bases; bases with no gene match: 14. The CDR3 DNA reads TGCGCCAGCAGCGTACCGACAGGGGCCCCCAGTGACAATGAGCAGTTCTTC. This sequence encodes CASSVPTGAPSDNEQFF.

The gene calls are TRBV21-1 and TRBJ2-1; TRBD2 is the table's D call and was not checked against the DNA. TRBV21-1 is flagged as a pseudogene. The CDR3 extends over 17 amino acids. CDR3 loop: CASSKGEGGPSYNEQFF. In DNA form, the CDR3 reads TGTGCCAGCAGCAAAGGGGAGGGAGGGCCCTCCTACAATGAGCAGTTCTTC.

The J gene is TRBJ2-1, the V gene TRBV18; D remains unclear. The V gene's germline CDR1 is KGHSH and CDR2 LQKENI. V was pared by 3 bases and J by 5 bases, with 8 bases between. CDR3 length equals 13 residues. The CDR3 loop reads CASSPGSNNEQFF. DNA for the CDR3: TGTGCCAGCTCACCGGGCAGCAACAATGAGCAGTTCTTC.

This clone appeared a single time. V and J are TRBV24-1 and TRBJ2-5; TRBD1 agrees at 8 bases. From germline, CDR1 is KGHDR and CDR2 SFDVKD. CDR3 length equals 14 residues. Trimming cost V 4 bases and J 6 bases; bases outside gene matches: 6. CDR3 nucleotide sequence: TGTGCCACCAGTGAGGCAGGGGGCGCGAAGACCCAGTACTTC. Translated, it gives CATSEAGGAKTQYF.

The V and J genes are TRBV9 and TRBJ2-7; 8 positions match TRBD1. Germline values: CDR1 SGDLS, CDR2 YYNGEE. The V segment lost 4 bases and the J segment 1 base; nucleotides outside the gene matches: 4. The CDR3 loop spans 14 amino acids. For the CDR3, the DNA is TGTGCCAGCAGCCCCCGACAGGGGTCCTACGAGCAGTACTTC. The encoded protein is CASSPRQGSYEQYF.

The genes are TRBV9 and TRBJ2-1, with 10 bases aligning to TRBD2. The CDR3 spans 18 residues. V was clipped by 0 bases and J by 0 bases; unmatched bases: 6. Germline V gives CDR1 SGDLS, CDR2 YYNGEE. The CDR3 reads CASSVVLAGAVSYNEQFF. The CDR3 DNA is TGTGCCAGCAGCGTAGTCCTAGCGGGGGCCGTCTCCTACAATGAGCAGTTCTTC.

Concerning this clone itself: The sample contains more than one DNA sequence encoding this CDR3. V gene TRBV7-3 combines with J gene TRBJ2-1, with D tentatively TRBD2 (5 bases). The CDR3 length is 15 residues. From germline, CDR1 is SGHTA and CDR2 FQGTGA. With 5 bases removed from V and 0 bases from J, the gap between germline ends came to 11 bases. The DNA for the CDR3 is TGTGCCAGCAGCCCCTCGGGGAGCTCCTACAATGAGCAGTTCTTC. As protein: CASSPSGSSYNEQFF.

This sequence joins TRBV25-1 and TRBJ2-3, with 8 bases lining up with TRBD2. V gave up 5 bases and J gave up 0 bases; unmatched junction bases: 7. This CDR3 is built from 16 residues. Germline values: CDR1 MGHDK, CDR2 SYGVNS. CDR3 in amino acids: CASSTGLALSTDTQYF. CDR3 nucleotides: TGTGCCAGCAGTACCGGACTAGCCCTTAGCACAGATACGCAGTATTTT.

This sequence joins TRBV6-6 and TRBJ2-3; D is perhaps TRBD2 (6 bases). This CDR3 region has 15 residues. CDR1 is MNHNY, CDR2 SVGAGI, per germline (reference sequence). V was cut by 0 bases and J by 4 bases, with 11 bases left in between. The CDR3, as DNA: TGTGCCAGCAGTTACTCGCGCGGGGTTGCAGATACGCAGTATTTT. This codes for CASSYSRGVADTQYF.

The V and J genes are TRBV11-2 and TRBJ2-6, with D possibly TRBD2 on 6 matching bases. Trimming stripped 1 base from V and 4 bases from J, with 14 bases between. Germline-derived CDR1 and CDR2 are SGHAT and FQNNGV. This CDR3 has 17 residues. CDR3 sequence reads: CASSLGAGSWGANVLTF. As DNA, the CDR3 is TGTGCCAGCAGCTTAGGGGCCGGGAGTTGGGGGGCCAACGTCCTGACTTTC.

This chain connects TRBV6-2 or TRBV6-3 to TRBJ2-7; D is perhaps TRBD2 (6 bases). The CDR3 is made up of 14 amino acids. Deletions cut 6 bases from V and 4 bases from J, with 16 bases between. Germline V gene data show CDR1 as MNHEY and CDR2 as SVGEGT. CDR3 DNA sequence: TGTGCCAGCAGCCTAGGGAGGTCGGTATACGAGCAGTACTTC. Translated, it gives CASSLGRSVYEQYF.

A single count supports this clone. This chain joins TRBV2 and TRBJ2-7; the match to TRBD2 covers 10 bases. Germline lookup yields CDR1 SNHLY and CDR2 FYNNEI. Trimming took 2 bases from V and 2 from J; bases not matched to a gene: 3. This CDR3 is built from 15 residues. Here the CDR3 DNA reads TGTGCCAGCAGTGAATCTAGCGGGAGTACCTACGAGCAGTACTTC. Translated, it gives CASSESSGSTYEQYF. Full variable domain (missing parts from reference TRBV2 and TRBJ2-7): EPEVTQTPSHQVTQMGQEVILRCVPISNHLYFYWYRQILGQKVEFLVSFYNNEISEKSEIFDDQFSVERPDGSNFTLKIRSTKLEDSAMYFCASSESSGSTYEQYFGPGTRLTVT.

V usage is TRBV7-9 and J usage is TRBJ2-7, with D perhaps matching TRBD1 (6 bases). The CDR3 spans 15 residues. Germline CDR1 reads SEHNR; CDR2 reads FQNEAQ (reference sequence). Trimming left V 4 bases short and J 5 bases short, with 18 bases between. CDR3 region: CASSSAGDLRNEQYF. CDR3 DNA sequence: TGTGCCAGCAGCTCTGCAGGGGATTTGAGGAACGAGCAGTACTTC.

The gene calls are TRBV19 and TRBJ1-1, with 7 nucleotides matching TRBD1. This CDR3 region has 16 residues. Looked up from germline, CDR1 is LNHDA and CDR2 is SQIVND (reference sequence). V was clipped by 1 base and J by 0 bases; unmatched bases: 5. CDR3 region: CASSIGQGVMNTEAFF. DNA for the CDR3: TGTGCCAGTAGTATAGGGCAGGGGGTGATGAACACTGAAGCTTTCTTT.